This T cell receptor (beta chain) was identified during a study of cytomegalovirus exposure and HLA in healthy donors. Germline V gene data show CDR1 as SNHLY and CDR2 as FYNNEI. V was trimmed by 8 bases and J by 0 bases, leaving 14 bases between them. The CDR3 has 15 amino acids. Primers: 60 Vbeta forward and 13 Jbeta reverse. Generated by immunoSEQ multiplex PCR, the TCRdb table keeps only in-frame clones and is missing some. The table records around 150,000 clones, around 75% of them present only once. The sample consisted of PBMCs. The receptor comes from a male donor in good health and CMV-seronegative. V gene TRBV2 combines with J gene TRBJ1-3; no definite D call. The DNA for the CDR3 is TGTGCCAGCCGGAGGATAGAGGACTCTGGAAACACCATATATTTT. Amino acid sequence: CASRRIEDSGNTIYF.